The 10 T cell receptor beta chains reported below all come from one sample, sequenced in a study of response to subunit inactivated influenza vaccine. TCRdb passed the RT-PCR reads through MiXCR, listing each CDR3 protein once. Of about 520,000 distinct CDR3 sequences in the sample, approximately 6.9% are singletons; the top ten hold around 12%. This sample comprised PBMCs from blood, obtained roughly 24 months after vaccination. These receptors were collected from a man between 50 and 69 years old who received an inactivated influenza vaccine.

Many counts were recorded for this clonotype. This chain connects TRBV7-2 to TRBJ1-1; perhaps TRBD1 as D (5 bases). V shed 5 bases and J shed 1 base, with 14 bases lying between them. The CDR3 runs to 15 residues. The germline V gene has CDR1 SGHTA and CDR2 FQGNSA. The CDR3 loop is CASSPLGTENTEAFF. The CDR3 nucleotides are TGTGCCAGCAGCCCGTTGGGGACGGAGAACACTGAAGCTTTCTTT.

The sample holds a few counts of this clonotype. This chain connects TRBV29-1 to TRBJ1-2; D unclear. CDR1 is SQVTM, CDR2 ANQGSEA, per germline. The V and J ends lost 4 bases and 5 bases respectively, with 8 bases between them. The CDR3 sequence is 11 residues long. In DNA form, the CDR3 reads TGCAGCGTTGTAAAAGATTATGGCTACACCTTC. Residues: CSVVKDYGYTF.

The chain joins TRBV11-2 to TRBJ2-3; D is undetermined. CDR1 and CDR2 from the germline V gene are SGHAT and FQNNGV. V was clipped by 0 bases and J by 2 bases, with 12 bases between them. CDR3 size: 16 residues. The CDR3 nucleotides read TGTGCCAGCAGCTTAGAGGCAGTACTAATCACAGATACGCAGTATTTT. Encoded protein: CASSLEAVLITDTQYF. Using reference TRBV11-2 and TRBJ2-3 for the parts outside the CDR3, the full variable domain is EAGVAQSPRYKIIEKRQSVAFWCNPISGHATLYWYQQILGQGPKLLIQFQNNGVVDDSQLPKDRFSAERLKGVDSTLKIQPAKLEDSAVYLCASSLEAVLITDTQYFGPGTRLTVL.

This clonotype was counted between two and nine times. The chain is built from TRBV28 and TRBJ2-3; TRBD1 or TRBD2 may be the D gene (5 bases each). With 7 bases removed from V and 2 bases from J, the gap between germline ends came to 13 bases. The length of the CDR3 is 14 residues. Germline V gene data show CDR1 as MDHEN and CDR2 as SYDVKM. The CDR3 DNA follows: TGTGCCAGCACGGGGACGGGAACCACAGATACGCAGTATTTT. Its translation is CASTGTGTTDTQYF.

In its sample, this clonotype was seen a few times. The V gene is TRBV5-5, the J gene TRBJ1-2; 7 bases match TRBD1. Trimming cost V 6 bases and J 4 bases; bases outside gene matches: 9. This CDR3 region has 14 residues. Per the germline V gene, CDR1 is SGHKS and CDR2 is YYEKEE (reference sequence). CDR3 coding DNA: TGTGCCAGCACCCCGGGACAGATTCTCTATGGCTACACCTTC. Protein product: CASTPGQILYGYTF.

There are many counts of this clonotype. The V call is TRBV10-3, the J call TRBJ2-3; TRBD1 matches 9 bases. The length of the CDR3 is 13 residues. J gave up 3 bases and V 9 bases, and 4 bases lay outside the gene matches. Germline V gene data show CDR1 as ENHRY and CDR2 as SYGVKD. The CDR3 sequence is CAIRQGVTDTQYF. The CDR3 bases are TGTGCCATTAGACAGGGGGTAACAGATACGCAGTATTTT.

This clonotype occurred many times. V is TRBV12-3 or TRBV12-4 and J is TRBJ1-2, with TRBD1 as a possible D gene (5 bases). CDR3 size: 13 residues. Trimming cost V 7 bases and J 8 bases, with 17 bases left between them. CDR3 sequence: CASTQGTLGGYTF. CDR3 coding DNA: TGTGCCAGCACCCAGGGAACACTGGGCGGCTACACCTTC.

This clonotype was counted only a few times. This chain uses TRBV5-6 with TRBJ1-5; D perhaps matches TRBD1 (6 bases). V was cut by 0 bases and J by 3 bases, with 7 bases left in between. Germline V CDR1 and CDR2: SGHDT, YYEEEE. The CDR3 contains 14 residues. The CDR3 sequence: CASSLAGHNQPQHF. DNA for the CDR3: TGTGCCAGCAGCTTGGCGGGACACAATCAGCCCCAGCATTTT.

The CDR3 reads CSVAGGGPLLGYEQYF. The CDR3 DNA is TGCAGCGTGGCAGGGGGCGGCCCCCTTTTAGGCTACGAGCAGTACTTC. This chain joins TRBV29-1 and TRBJ2-7; the match to TRBD1 covers 8 bases. The CDR3 sequence is 16 residues long. The germline gives CDR1 SQVTM, CDR2 ANQGSEA. The ends lost 6 bases at V and 3 bases at J; junction bases unmatched: 16.

The chain links TRBV5-1 to TRBJ2-7, with D possibly called TRBD1 or TRBD2 (5 bases each). CDR1 SGHRS and CDR2 YFSETQ come from the germline V gene. This CDR3 is 13 amino acids long. V was cut by 6 bases and J by 6 bases, with 16 bases left in between. The CDR3 nucleotides read TGCGCCAGCATTCCCGATTCTGGGGGCGAGCAGTACTTC. Its protein is CASIPDSGGEQYF.